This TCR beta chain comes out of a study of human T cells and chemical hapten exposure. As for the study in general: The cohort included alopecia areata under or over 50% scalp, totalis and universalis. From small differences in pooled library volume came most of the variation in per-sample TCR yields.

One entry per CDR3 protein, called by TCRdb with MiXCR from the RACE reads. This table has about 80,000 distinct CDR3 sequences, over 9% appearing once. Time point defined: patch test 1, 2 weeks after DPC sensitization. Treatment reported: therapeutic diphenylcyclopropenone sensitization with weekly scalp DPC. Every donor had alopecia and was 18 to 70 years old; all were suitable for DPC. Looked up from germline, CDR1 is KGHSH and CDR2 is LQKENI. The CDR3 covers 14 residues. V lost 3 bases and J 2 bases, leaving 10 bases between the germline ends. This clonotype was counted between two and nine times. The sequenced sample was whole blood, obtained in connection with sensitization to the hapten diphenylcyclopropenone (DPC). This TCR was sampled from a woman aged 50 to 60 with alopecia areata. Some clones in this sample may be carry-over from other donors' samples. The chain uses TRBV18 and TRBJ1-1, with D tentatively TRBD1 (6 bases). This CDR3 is CASSPGHLNTEAFF. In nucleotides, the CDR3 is TGTGCCAGCTCACCGGGACACCTAAACACTGAAGCTTTCTTT.